The present entry profiles one TCR beta chain with its context. This clone was seen many times. Its antigen is unknown. CVID samples and control samples contributed equivalent amounts of genomic DNA as sequencing input. For every sample, a 60 bp segment covering the rearranged TCRbeta CDR3 region was amplified and then sequenced. The immunoSEQ assay, a bias-corrected multiplex PCR combined with high-throughput sequencing, was used to amplify TCRbeta. On the authors' methods: Each unique nucleotide sequence was treated as a clone and annotated with V, D and J genes, copy number and frequency. Sequences were labeled productive if in frame, and non-productive if out of frame or containing stop codons. As previously described, clonality was calculated on the basis of Shannon's entropy. The predicted amino acid sequences of productive clones were used to derive the mean CDR3 Kyte-Doolittle hydropathy. Hierarchical clustering of scaled V gene usage was performed with the R hclust function using Manhattan distance and complete linkage. Sharing of clones by CDR3 amino acid sequence was evaluated through resampling of 12 repertoires per group over 100 rounds. The repertoires were searched for around 75 published EBV-specific and some 250 published CMV-specific TCRbeta sequences. Two CVID samples yielding fewer than 10,000 sequences were excluded from analysis, leaving under 45 CVID repertoires. TCRdb retrieved this table from immuneACCESS and kept in-frame rearrangements only. Not all clones are present; in checked studies, unresolved V genes account for under half, and no reason is known for the remainder. V and J calls and clone size are copied from that table; D and trimming were computed from the DNA. This sample contains about 41,000 clones, none of which is a singleton. Of the sample, approximately 1.3% is held by the ten largest clones.

This sample is drawn from a study of T cell clonality in common variable immunodeficiency (dated by TCRdb to 2014 to 2015). Both CVID patients and healthy controls were predominantly of Caucasian heritage. Heparinized peripheral whole blood samples of about 4.5 to 8.5 ml were collected from each donor. Genomic DNA from adults with common variable immune deficiency (CVID) and from healthy adult controls was the source for sequencing TCRbeta CDR3 repertoires. A total of some 22 healthy adult volunteers (roughly twelve female and roughly ten male; age range roughly 20 to 66 years, mean age about 35) were included in the control group. To isolate peripheral blood mononuclear cells, diluted blood was subjected to density centrifugation over Hypaque 1077 or Ficoll-Paque. Unsorted mononuclear cells served as the source of genomic DNA, which was extracted either by Qiagen column purification or by a centrifugation-based method.

The full study reports these points: Despite equal DNA input, controls averaged around 80,000 unique sequences per sample versus about 32,000 in CVID samples. It was noted by the authors that sequencing of the repertoires of T cell subpopulations would be needed to clarify the cause of the increased clonality in CVID. TCRbeta clonality was higher in CVID subjects than in healthy controls (t-test p = 0.018), and the increase was most characteristic of about a third of subjects. Correlations between repertoire features and clinical complications were limited by patient heterogeneity within the CVID cohort. Healthy controls shared more TCRbeta clones with each other than CVID subjects shared among themselves (p < 0.0001). CVID TCRbeta sequences were reported to have fewer deletions and N-nucleotide insertions and to lack highly modified clones with 13 or more V deletions.

Sequenced material: peripheral blood mononuclear cells. The source of this sequence is a person aged 18 to 75 in good health.

The CDR3 region has the sequence CASSISPGQHYGYTF. Partial CDR3 DNA: TGTGCCAGTAGTATTTCCCCGGGACAGCACTATGGC. The V gene is TRBV19 and the J gene is TRBJ1-2, with 7 central nucleotides matching TRBD1. The DNA ends 3 residues before the CDR3 does, and the rest of the CDR3 is filled in from the germline J gene. CDR1 LNHDA and CDR2 SQIVND were looked up in the germline V gene (reference sequence). CDR3 length: 15 amino acids, cysteine to phenylalanine. The DNA shown is the part of the CDR3 that was read: 36 bases, in frame from base 1. V is trimmed back by 3 bases and J by 3 bases, and the junction contains 7 bases that no gene match accounts for.